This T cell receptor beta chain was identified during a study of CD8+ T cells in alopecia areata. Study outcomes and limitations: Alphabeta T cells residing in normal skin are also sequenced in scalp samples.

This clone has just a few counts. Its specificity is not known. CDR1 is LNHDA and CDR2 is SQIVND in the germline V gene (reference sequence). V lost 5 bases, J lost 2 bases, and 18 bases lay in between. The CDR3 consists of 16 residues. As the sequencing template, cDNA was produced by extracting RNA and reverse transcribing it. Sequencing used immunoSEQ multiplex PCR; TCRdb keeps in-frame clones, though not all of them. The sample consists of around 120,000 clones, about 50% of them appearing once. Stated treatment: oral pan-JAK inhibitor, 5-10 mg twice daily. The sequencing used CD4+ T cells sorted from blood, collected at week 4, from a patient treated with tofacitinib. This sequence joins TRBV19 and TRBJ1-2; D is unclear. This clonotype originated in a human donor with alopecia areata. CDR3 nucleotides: TGTGCCAGTAGTCCTGAGTCGAGGGTATCGAACTATGGCTACACCTTC. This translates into CASSPESRVSNYGYTF.